This T cell receptor (beta chain) was captured by sequencing in a study of blood T cell repertoires in COVID-19. Study details: T cells, B-cell-depleted T cells, or PBMCs provided the cDNA or gDNA that served as material.

The germline CDR1 and CDR2 sequences are SEHNR and FQNEAQ (reference sequence). Trimming removed 5 bases from V and 0 bases from J, with 14 bases in between. CDR3 length equals 16 residues. The method was immunoSEQ multiplex PCR; TCRdb's version includes in-frame clones alone and lacks a portion of them. The sample lists fewer than 200,000 clones, roughly 89% seen once, with around 13% in the top ten. The TCR comes from a woman between 65 and 79 years old with COVID-19, enrolled during active disease. The rearrangement joins TRBV7-9 to TRBJ1-3; perhaps TRBD1 as D (5 bases). The sequencing sample was made of peripheral blood. The CDR3 DNA reads TGTGCCAGCAGCCAATACAGGTCTTTCTCTGGAAACACCATATATTTT. Translation: CASSQYRSFSGNTIYF.